This record looks at one T cell receptor beta chain sequence and its context. Its target is not known. The data belong to a study of tumor-infiltrating lymphocytes in localized non-small cell lung cancer. Study-wide background: The cohort mixed smokers and never-smokers, several histologies, and some post-neoadjuvant-chemotherapy samples.

V was trimmed by 3 bases and J by 2 bases, leaving 14 bases between them. CDR3 length: 15 amino acids. The germline gives CDR1 SGHTS, CDR2 YDEGEE. The study's findings and limits: Not all patients were TCR sequenced, owing to tissue quantity. Tumor T-cell fraction from TCR sequencing was not associated with recurrence-free survival (p = 0.61). IM1 and IM2 tumors showed no difference in T-cell fraction.

Clones were sequenced by immunoSEQ multiplex PCR, and TCRdb holds only the in-frame ones, with some missing. Of 11,000 to 15,000 clones listed, roughly 82% are singletons. Material: lung tumor tissue. The source of this sequence is a human donor with non-small cell lung cancer. The chain couples TRBV5-8 to TRBJ2-5; possibly TRBD1 or TRBD2 for D (5 bases each). CDR3 nucleotides: TGTGCCAGCAGCTCATTGATTTGGGGGCAAGAGACCCAGTACTTC. It is translated as CASSSLIWGQETQYF.